The next 15 T cell receptor beta chains were all read from a single sample in a study of T cells in Graves' hyperthyroidism and ophthalmopathy. Amplified TCR beta CDR3 regions came from RNA transcripts. The TCR CDR3 first-round RT-PCR relied on the HTBI primer set. TCRdb reanalysed the multiplex PCR reads using MiXCR and keeps one entry per CDR3 protein. The table includes 210,000 or so distinct CDR3 sequences, 15% to 20% detected once. The specimen was blood. Receptors were obtained from a man aged 50 to 60 with Graves' hyperthyroidism.

This clonotype came up many times. The chain is built from TRBV10-3 and TRBJ2-7; 9 bases map to TRBD1. CDR1 is ENHRY, CDR2 SYGVKD, per germline. V lost 2 bases to trimming and J lost 3 bases; unmatched junction nucleotides: 5. The CDR3 totals 15 residues. CDR3 amino acids: CAISEAPGQGYEQYF. Written as DNA, the CDR3 is TGTGCCATCAGTGAGGCCCCGGGACAGGGCTACGAGCAGTACTTC.

The gene calls are TRBV5-4 and TRBJ2-7, with 7 bases fitting TRBD1. Losses at the gene ends were 5 bases for V and 4 bases for J; bases not matched to a gene: 9. Germline CDR1 reads SGHNT; CDR2 reads YYREEE (reference sequence). The CDR3 totals 14 residues. CDR3 coding DNA: TGTGCCAGCAGTTCCCCGGGACAGAGATACGAGCAGTACTTC. Translating gives CASSSPGQRYEQYF. The full variable domain, in which reference TRBV5-4 and TRBJ2-7 provide the parts outside the CDR3, is ETGVTQSPTHLIKTRGQQVTLRCSSQSGHNTVSWYQQALGQGPQFIFQYYREEENGRGNFPPRFSGLQFPNYSSELNVNALELDDSALYLCASSSPGQRYEQYFGPGTRLTVT.

This clonotype has at least ten counts. This sequence joins TRBV30 and TRBJ1-1; no firm D call. This CDR3 comprises 12 residues. Trimming cost V 2 bases and J 4 bases, with 8 bases left between them. Germline V CDR1 and CDR2: GTSNPN, SVGIG (reference sequence). CDR3 in DNA: TGTGCCTGGAGTCCTCTGCCCACTGAAGCTTTCTTT. Translated: CAWSPLPTEAFF.

V usage is TRBV18 and J usage is TRBJ1-1; D might be TRBD1 (6 bases). With 6 bases removed from V and 1 base from J, the gap between germline ends came to 9 bases. This CDR3 comprises 13 residues. Per germline, CDR1 KGHSH and CDR2 LQKENI. The CDR3: CASSGQSNTEAFF. In nucleotides, the CDR3 is TGTGCCAGCTCTGGACAGTCGAACACTGAAGCTTTCTTT.

This clonotype was detected only a few times. V and J are TRBV19 and TRBJ1-5; the match to TRBD1 covers 8 bases. V dropped 6 bases and J dropped 0; count of bases not matched to a gene: 4. This CDR3 contains 15 residues. The germline V gene has CDR1 LNHDA and CDR2 SQIVND (reference sequence). Here the CDR3 DNA reads TGTGCCAGTAGATACAGGGGGGCTAGCAATCAGCCCCAGCATTTT. Amino acid sequence: CASRYRGASNQPQHF.

The chain links TRBV3-1 to TRBJ1-4; a possible D gene is TRBD1 (5 bases). V was cut by 0 bases and J by 3 bases, with 8 bases left in between. CDR3 length: 15 residues. Germline values: CDR1 LGHDT, CDR2 YNNKEL (reference sequence). The CDR3, as DNA: TGTGCCAGCAGCCAAGATGGAGGGGCTAATGAAAAACTGTTTTTT. It codes for CASSQDGGANEKLFF.

This clonotype was counted ten times or more. V and J are TRBV2 and TRBJ2-3, with a possible D match to TRBD1 (5 bases). Looked up from germline, CDR1 is SNHLY and CDR2 is FYNNEI. V was shortened by 2 bases and J by 0 bases, with 12 bases between the two germline ends. The CDR3 is 16 amino acids. CDR3 residues: CASSEWAGMSTDTQYF. In DNA form, the CDR3 reads TGTGCCAGCAGTGAATGGGCAGGGATGAGCACAGATACGCAGTATTTT.

This clonotype came up many times. The gene calls are TRBV11-2 and TRBJ2-3, with D unclear. This CDR3 contains 17 residues. Germline CDR1 SGHAT, CDR2 FQNNGV. V was pared by 0 bases and J by 2 bases, with 15 bases between. The CDR3 bases are TGTGCCAGCAGCTTAGATATGGATGGCGGCCTCACAGATACGCAGTATTTT. It yields the protein CASSLDMDGGLTDTQYF.

Concerning this clonotype itself: A much larger clone sits a single nucleotide away, making a read error possible. The V and J genes are TRBV12-3 or TRBV12-4 and TRBJ2-5; perhaps TRBD1 as D (6 bases). Trimming stripped 4 bases from V and 5 bases from J, with 17 bases between. This CDR3 is 15 amino acids long. CDR3 sequence (DNA): TGTGCCAGCAGTTCCTCACAGGGCATGGGGGAGACCCAGTACTTC. It yields the protein CASSSSQGMGETQYF.

In its sample, this clonotype was seen a few times. The V and J genes are TRBV7-3 and TRBJ2-3; 12 nucleotides agree with TRBD2. The V and J ends lost 5 bases and 6 bases, in that order; junction bases with no gene match: 6. The CDR3 is made up of 15 amino acids. Germline CDR1 SGHTA, CDR2 FQGTGA. The CDR3 sequence is CASSPSGTSGDTQYF. CDR3 nucleotide sequence: TGTGCCAGCAGCCCCTCGGGGACTAGCGGGGATACGCAGTATTTT.

This clonotype has just a few counts. This chain links TRBV9 with TRBJ2-7; D gene ambiguous. The germline CDR1 and CDR2 sequences are SGDLS and YYNGEE. CDR3 length: 15 amino acids. V lost 3 bases to trimming and J lost 5 bases, with 18 bases between them. The CDR3 sequence is CASSAGLVPGHEQYF. The CDR3 DNA reads as TGTGCCAGCAGCGCCGGCCTGGTGCCGGGCCACGAGCAGTACTTC.

V and J are TRBV2 and TRBJ2-7; TRBD1 matches 7 bases. J gave up 7 bases and V 7 bases, and 7 bases lay outside the gene matches. Looked up from germline, CDR1 is SNHLY and CDR2 is FYNNEI. The CDR3 length is 12 residues. The CDR3 loop reads CASTRGQEEQYF. The CDR3 bases are TGTGCCAGCACGAGGGGGCAAGAAGAGCAGTACTTC.

This clonotype was counted a few times. This chain links TRBV20-1 with TRBJ2-5; 12 bases fit TRBD1. CDR1 is DFQATT, CDR2 SNEGSKA, per germline (reference sequence). The CDR3 contains 16 residues. The ends lost 4 bases at V and 5 bases at J; junction bases unmatched: 11. CDR3 DNA sequence: TGCAGTGCTAAACGGTCCGGGACAGGGGGCCGGGAGACCCAGTACTTC. Translating gives CSAKRSGTGGRETQYF.

The gene calls are TRBV27 and TRBJ1-4, with D unresolved. V lost 5 bases to trimming and J lost 8 bases, with 15 bases between them. The CDR3 loop spans 14 amino acids. CDR1 and CDR2 from the germline V gene are MNHEY and SMNVEV (reference sequence). CDR3 sequence: CASSTLGGKEKLFF. The DNA for the CDR3 is TGTGCCAGCAGTACCTTGGGTGGGAAGGAAAAACTGTTTTTT.

The chain carries TRBV30 and TRBJ1-1; D gene uncertain. V was pared by 3 bases and J by 4 bases, with 12 bases between. The CDR3 sequence is 13 residues long. The germline V gene encodes CDR1 GTSNPN and CDR2 SVGIG (reference sequence). This CDR3 reads CAWSVLLGTEAFF. Written as DNA, the CDR3 is TGTGCCTGGAGCGTATTGTTGGGCACTGAAGCTTTCTTT.